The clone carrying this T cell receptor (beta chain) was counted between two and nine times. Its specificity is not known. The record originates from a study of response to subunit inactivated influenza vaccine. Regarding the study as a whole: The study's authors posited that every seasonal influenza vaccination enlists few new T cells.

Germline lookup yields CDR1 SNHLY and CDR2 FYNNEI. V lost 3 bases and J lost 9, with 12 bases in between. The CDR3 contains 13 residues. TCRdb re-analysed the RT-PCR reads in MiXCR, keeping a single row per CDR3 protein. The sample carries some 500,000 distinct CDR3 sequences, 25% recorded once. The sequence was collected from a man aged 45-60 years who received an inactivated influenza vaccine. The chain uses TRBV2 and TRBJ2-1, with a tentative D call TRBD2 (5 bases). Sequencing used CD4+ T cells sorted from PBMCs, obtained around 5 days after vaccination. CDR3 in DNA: TGTGCCAGCAGTGAGCAGCGGCGGGTTGAGCAGTTCTTC. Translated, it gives CASSEQRRVEQFF.